This TCR beta chain was identified during a study of neurological immune-mediated disorders. CDR1 DFQATT and CDR2 SNEGSKA come from the germline V gene (reference sequence). This CDR3 is 13 amino acids long. TCRdb itself ran the 5' RACE reads through MiXCR, one entry per CDR3 protein. Of tens of thousands of distinct CDR3 sequences in the sample, 4% to 6% were seen once. To note about this clonotype: The germline gene is not matched at one end of the junction; a read error may be the cause.

Sequenced: PBMCs. This sequence originates from a man aged 18 to 30 with multiple sclerosis. The V gene is TRBV20-1, the J gene TRBJ1-5; TRBD1 matches at 11 bases. In DNA form, the CDR3 reads TGCAGTGCCCGGGACAGGGGGGATCAGCCCCAGAATTTT. As protein: CSARDRGDQPQNF.